The 5 T cell receptor beta chains below come from one sample, sequenced in a study of OX40 agonist ivuxolimab in advanced cancers. Sequenced by immunoSEQ multiplex PCR; TCRdb stores in-frame clones only, minus some. The data hold about 100,000 clones, with roughly nine tenths observed a single time. Material: CD4+ or CD8+ T cells sorted from blood, obtained in a trial of the OX40 agonist ivuxolimab. The origin of the receptors is an adult with an advanced solid tumor such as melanoma, head and neck, liver or kidney cancer.

This rearrangement joins TRBV18 to TRBJ2-1; TRBD2 matches 12 bases. Trimming at V came to 1 base and at J to 6 bases, leaving 4 bases not matched to a gene. The CDR3 runs to 16 residues. CDR1 and CDR2 from the germline V gene are KGHSH and LQKENI. The CDR3 spells CASSPQGLAGTNEQFF. CDR3 coding DNA: TGTGCCAGCTCACCACAAGGACTAGCGGGAACCAATGAGCAGTTCTTC. The full variable domain, rest sourced from reference TRBV18 and TRBJ2-1, is NAGVMQNPRHLVRRRGQEARLRCSPMKGHSHVYWYRQLPEEGLKFMVYLQKENIIDESGMPKERFSAEFPKEGPSILRIQQVVRGDSAAYFCASSPQGLAGTNEQFFGPGTRLTVL.

This sequence joins TRBV19 and TRBJ2-4, with a possible D match to TRBD2 (5 bases). CDR1 and CDR2 from the germline V gene are LNHDA and SQIVND (reference sequence). Trimming cost V 10 bases and J 1 base, with 20 bases left between them. The CDR3 spans 16 residues. CDR3 loop: CATDDGKHGAKNIQYF. DNA of the CDR3: TGTGCCACTGACGACGGGAAACACGGGGCCAAAAACATTCAGTACTTC.

The chain joins TRBV5-1 to TRBJ1-3; TRBD1 matches at 7 bases. This CDR3 region has 17 residues. Germline trimming cut 3 bases from V and 3 bases from J; bases unmatched to any gene: 12. Germline V gives CDR1 SGHRS, CDR2 YFSETQ. CDR3 nucleotide sequence: TGCGCCAGCAGCTCTATGACAGGGAGTTATTATGGAAACACCATATATTTT. Translating it yields CASSSMTGSYYGNTIYF.

The chain links TRBV6-6 to TRBJ2-7; D gene uncertain. The germline V gene encodes CDR1 MNHNY and CDR2 SVGAGI (reference sequence). The CDR3 is made up of 11 amino acids. The V end lost 5 bases, the J end lost 8 bases, and 10 bases lay between the germline ends. CDR3 DNA: TGTGCCAGCAGTCAAGAGAAGAAGCAGTACTTC. This translates into CASSQEKKQYF.

The chain joins TRBV4-2 to TRBJ2-7; either TRBD1 or TRBD2 may supply D (5 bases each). Germline V gives CDR1 LGHNA, CDR2 YNFKEQ. This CDR3 region has 14 residues. V gave up 5 bases and J gave up 6 bases, with 17 bases separating them. The CDR3 loop is CASSWTLGDSEQYF. The CDR3 DNA is TGTGCCAGCAGCTGGACTCTAGGTGACAGCGAGCAGTACTTC.